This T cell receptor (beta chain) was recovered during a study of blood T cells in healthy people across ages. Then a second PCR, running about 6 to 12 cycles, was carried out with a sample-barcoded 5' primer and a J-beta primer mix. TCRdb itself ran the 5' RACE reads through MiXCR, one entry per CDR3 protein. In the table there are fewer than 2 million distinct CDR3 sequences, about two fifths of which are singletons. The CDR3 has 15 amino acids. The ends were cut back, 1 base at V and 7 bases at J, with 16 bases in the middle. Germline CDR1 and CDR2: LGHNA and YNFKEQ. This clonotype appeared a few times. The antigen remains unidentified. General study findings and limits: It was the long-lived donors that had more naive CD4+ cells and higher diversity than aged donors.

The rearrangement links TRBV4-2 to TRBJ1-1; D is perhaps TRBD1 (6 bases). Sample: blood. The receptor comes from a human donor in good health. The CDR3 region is CASSQGSGDTIEAFF. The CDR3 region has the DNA TGTGCCAGCAGCCAAGGCTCTGGGGACACGATTGAAGCTTTCTTT.